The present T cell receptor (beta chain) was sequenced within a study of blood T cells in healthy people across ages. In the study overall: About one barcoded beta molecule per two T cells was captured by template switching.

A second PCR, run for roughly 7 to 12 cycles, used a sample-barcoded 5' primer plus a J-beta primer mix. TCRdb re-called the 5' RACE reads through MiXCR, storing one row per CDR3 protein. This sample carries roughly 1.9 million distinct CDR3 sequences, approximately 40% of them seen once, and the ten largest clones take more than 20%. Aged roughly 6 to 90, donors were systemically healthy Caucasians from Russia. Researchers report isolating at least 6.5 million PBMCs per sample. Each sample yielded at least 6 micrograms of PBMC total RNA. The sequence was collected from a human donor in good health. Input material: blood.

DNA for the CDR3: TGTGCCAGCAGCTCAGTGGGGACCTACTCCTACAATGAGCAGTTCTTC. Translation gives CASSSVGTYSYNEQFF. The chain has TRBV7-6 and TRBJ2-1; D may be TRBD1 or TRBD2 (5 bases each). V dropped 4 bases and J dropped 0 bases, with 13 bases sitting between them. The germline gives CDR1 SGHVS, CDR2 FNYEAQ. The CDR3 has 16 residues.